One and the same sample provided the 14 T cell receptor beta chains below, sequenced in a study of CD8 T cells in Susac syndrome. Random hexamers primed reverse transcription of about 0.5 to 1 ug RNA. TCRdb redid the calling of the immunoSEQ multiplex PCR reads with MiXCR, one entry per CDR3 protein. This table has about 190,000 distinct CDR3 sequences, 85% to 95% appearing once. Input material: CD4+ T cells from PBMCs. These receptors came from a human donor in good health.

The chain employs TRBV30 and TRBJ2-5, with TRBD1 matching 8 bases. Germline CDR1 GTSNPN, CDR2 SVGIG (reference sequence). The CDR3 contains 13 residues. V was pared by 0 bases and J by 5 bases, with 2 bases of the junction left unmatched. CDR3: CAWSVQGAETQYF. The CDR3 nucleotides are TGTGCCTGGAGTGTGCAGGGGGCTGAGACCCAGTACTTC.

The chain is built from TRBV28 and TRBJ2-1, with D possibly being TRBD1 (6 bases). V lost 2 bases and J 5 bases, leaving 10 bases between the germline ends. Germline V CDR1 and CDR2: MDHEN, SYDVKM. The CDR3 sequence is 14 residues long. The CDR3 DNA reads as TGTGCCAGCAGTTTAAATCACAGGGACAATGAGCAGTTCTTC. It codes for CASSLNHRDNEQFF. Supplemented by reference TRBV28 and TRBJ2-1, the full variable domain reads DVKVTQSSRYLVKRTGEKVFLECVQDMDHENMFWYRQDPGLGLRLIYFSYDVKMKEKGDIPEGYSVSREKKERFSLILESASTNQTSMYLCASSLNHRDNEQFFGPGTRLTVL.

The rearrangement uses TRBV9 and TRBJ2-5; D unclear. Germline CDR1 is SGDLS and CDR2 is YYNGEE. The V and J ends lost 3 bases and 5 bases respectively, with 11 bases between them. The CDR3 is 13 residues long. CDR3 region: CASSGVSRETQYF. The CDR3 bases are TGTGCCAGCAGCGGGGTGTCGAGGGAGACCCAGTACTTC.

This clonotype occurred once. J is TRBJ2-7 and V is TRBV7-9; D remains ambiguous. The CDR3 contains 15 residues. V shed 9 bases and J shed 5 bases, with 23 bases lying between them. Germline CDR1 SEHNR, CDR2 FQNEAQ (reference sequence). The CDR3 DNA reads as TGTGCCAGTTCGATGAAGATGGGCGTAAACAACGAGCAGTACTTC. Its protein product is CASSMKMGVNNEQYF.

J is TRBJ1-1 and V is TRBV9; D unresolved. Between the trimmed V and J ends, which lost 4 bases and 1 base, there was a span of 11 bases. The CDR3 is 14 amino acids. Per germline, CDR1 SGDLS and CDR2 YYNGEE. The CDR3 protein is CASSFTQENTEAFF. CDR3 nucleotide sequence: TGTGCCAGCAGCTTTACTCAGGAGAACACTGAAGCTTTCTTT.

The chain recombines TRBV12-3 or TRBV12-4 with TRBJ1-2; D remains unclear. The V end lost 0 bases, the J end lost 5 bases, and 7 bases lay between the germline ends. This CDR3 region has 13 residues. In DNA form, the CDR3 reads TGTGCCAGCAGTTTAGCAGGACGATATGGCTACACCTTC. It translates to CASSLAGRYGYTF.

This chain links TRBV2 with TRBJ1-5; D may be TRBD1 (6 bases). V lost 6 bases to trimming and J lost 6 bases, with 15 bases between them. Per germline, CDR1 SNHLY and CDR2 FYNNEI. This CDR3 region has 14 residues. This chain's CDR3 is CASRAGARVQPQHF. CDR3 coding DNA: TGTGCCAGCAGGGCAGGGGCGCGGGTTCAGCCCCAGCATTTT.

The chain is built from TRBV7-2 and TRBJ2-5, with 7 positions matching TRBD1. V gave up 0 bases and J gave up 6 bases; unmatched junction bases: 7. The CDR3 length is 15 residues. The germline V gene has CDR1 SGHTA and CDR2 FQGNSA. The CDR3, as DNA: TGTGCCAGCAGCTTAGCGAAGCAGGGGGTGAAGACCCAGTACTTC. Translation: CASSLAKQGVKTQYF. Variable domain in full (rest from reference TRBV7-2 and TRBJ2-5): GAGVSQSPSNKVTEKGKDVELRCDPISGHTALYWYRQSLGQGLEFLIYFQGNSAPDKSGLPSDRFSAERTGGSVSTLTIQRTQQEDSAVYLCASSLAKQGVKTQYFGPGTRLLVL.

This clonotype was found a few times. V and J are TRBV3-1 and TRBJ1-6; maybe TRBD1 (5 bases). Trimming left V 4 bases short and J 5 bases short, with 9 bases between. This CDR3 is built from 14 residues. CDR1 and CDR2 (germline): LGHDT, YNNKEL (reference sequence). The CDR3 DNA sequence: TGTGCCAGCAGCCCCGGGACCGATAATTCACCCCTCCACTTT. Its protein is CASSPGTDNSPLHF.

The rearrangement links TRBV7-2 to TRBJ2-2; tentative D call: TRBD1 (6 bases). The V gene lost 6 bases and the J gene lost 0 bases, with 8 bases spanning the gap. CDR3 size: 14 residues. Germline CDR1 SGHTA, CDR2 FQGNSA. The CDR3 sequence: CASRQGTNTGELFF. Written as DNA, the CDR3 is TGTGCCAGCAGGCAGGGGACGAACACCGGGGAGCTGTTTTTT.

This chain connects TRBV28 to TRBJ2-5, with 10 bases identical to TRBD1. CDR1 and CDR2 (germline): MDHEN, SYDVKM. J lost 1 base, V lost 5 bases, and 4 bases had no gene match. The CDR3 extends over 15 amino acids. CDR3 nucleotides: TGTGCCAGCAGTGCCCGGGACAGGGGCCAAGAGACCCAGTACTTC. This encodes CASSARDRGQETQYF. The full variable domain, rest sourced from reference TRBV28 and TRBJ2-5, is DVKVTQSSRYLVKRTGEKVFLECVQDMDHENMFWYRQDPGLGLRLIYFSYDVKMKEKGDIPEGYSVSREKKERFSLILESASTNQTSMYLCASSARDRGQETQYFGPGTRLLVL.

The rearrangement links TRBV3-1 to TRBJ1-5; D gene unclear. The CDR3 has 14 residues. V was cut by 0 bases and J by 5 bases, with 8 bases left in between. Germline CDR1 LGHDT, CDR2 YNNKEL (reference sequence). The CDR3 DNA reads TGTGCCAGCAGCCAAGACGGCAGTTATCAGCCCCAGCATTTT. It encodes CASSQDGSYQPQHF.

The V and J genes are TRBV2 and TRBJ1-4; D is unresolved. Germline V CDR1 and CDR2: SNHLY, FYNNEI. CDR3 size: 12 residues. Between the trimmed V and J ends, which lost 6 bases and 7 bases, there was a span of 9 bases. CDR3 nucleotides: TGTGCCAGCAGAAGAGCGTCTGAAAAACTGTTTTTT. Protein sequence: CASRRASEKLFF. Combining the CDR3 with reference TRBV2 and TRBJ1-4 gives the whole variable domain EPEVTQTPSHQVTQMGQEVILRCVPISNHLYFYWYRQILGQKVEFLVSFYNNEISEKSEIFDDQFSVERPDGSNFTLKIRSTKLEDSAMYFCASRRASEKLFFGSGTQLSVL.

The CDR3 DNA reads as TGCGCCAGCAGCTTTGGACAGCCTGGGTCACCCCTCCACTTT. Amino acids: CASSFGQPGSPLHF. The chain combines TRBV5-1 with TRBJ1-6; tentative D call: TRBD1 (6 bases). This CDR3 has 14 residues. V lost 2 bases and J 10 bases, leaving 13 bases between the germline ends. In germline, CDR1 is SGHRS, CDR2 YFSETQ.